What follows is one T cell receptor (beta chain) and its context. The antigen is unknown. CDR3 length: 15 residues. Trimming cost V 0 bases and J 2 bases, with 9 bases left between them. CDR1 and CDR2 (germline): LNHNV, YYDKDF (reference sequence). Unstimulated naive, memory, effector memory and TEMRA subsets from a few donor pairs were sequenced. The data belong to a study of siplizumab effects on memory and regulatory T cells. General study results and limits: In unstimulated cells, naive T cells appeared more diverse than memory T cells and seemed major alloresponse contributors. Tracing alloreactive clones into unstimulated subsets worked for only a minor fraction of them.

Sequencing was performed with immunoSEQ multiplex PCR; in TCRdb, only in-frame clones are kept and a portion is missing. This table holds 90,000 to 95,000 clones, approximately 96% found once. The receptor was isolated from a human donor in good health. The sequencing input was naive CD4+ T cells sorted from blood. The chain is built from TRBV15 and TRBJ2-3, with a weak D call TRBD2 (5 bases). CDR3 DNA: TGTGCCACCAGCAGAGAATACGGGGTCACAGATACGCAGTATTTT. Amino acids: CATSREYGVTDTQYF.